A selection of T cell receptor beta chains follows, all from one sample in a study of T cells in narcolepsy. Assay used: immunoSEQ multiplex PCR; TCRdb lists only in-frame clones, some missing. The sample holds over 25,000 clones; over 65% are singletons and the top ten take roughly 0.98%. The source material was memory (CD45RA-) CD4+ T cells from blood. The source is a human donor in good health. Each CDR3 is given with its conserved first and last residue. A D gene is named only where the DNA matches it firmly. The size entry is marked missing in some rows and otherwise reads once, few, many or a size class.

len: 13
d_gene: NA
abundance: NA
v_gene: TRBV19
j_gene: TRBJ1-5
CDR3aa: CASRDGIRQPQHF
CDR3nt: TGTGCCAGCAGGGACGGTATCCGTCAGCCCCAGCATTTT

len: 12
d_gene: NA
abundance: few
v_gene: TRBV29-1
j_gene: TRBJ1-3
CDR3aa: CSVIWSGNTIYF
CDR3nt: TGCAGCGTAATATGGTCTGGAAACACCATATATTTT

len: 14
d_gene: NA
abundance: NA
v_gene: TRBV7-9
j_gene: TRBJ1-4
CDR3aa: CASSFGGTNEKLFF
CDR3nt: TGTGCCAGCAGCTTCGGTGGGACTAATGAAAAACTGTTTTTT

len: 15
d_gene: TRBD1
abundance: NA
v_gene: TRBV6-6
j_gene: TRBJ1-4
CDR3aa: CANSYSTRGHEKLFF
CDR3nt: TGTGCCAACAGTTACTCGACCAGGGGGCATGAAAAACTGTTTTTT

len: 13
d_gene: NA
abundance: NA
v_gene: TRBV6-8
j_gene: TRBJ2-3
CDR3aa: CASSYSTTDTQYF
CDR3nt: TGTGCCAGCAGTTACTCGACGACAGATACGCAGTATTTT

len: 14
d_gene: NA
abundance: NA
v_gene: TRBV5-1
j_gene: TRBJ1-2
CDR3aa: CASSSLEGGYGYTF
CDR3nt: TGCGCCAGCAGCTCTCTAGAGGGCGGCTATGGCTACACCTTC

len: 14
d_gene: NA
abundance: NA
v_gene: TRBV29-1
j_gene: TRBJ1-2
CDR3aa: CSVRTDKDGYGYTF
CDR3nt: TGCAGCGTTAGGACAGACAAAGACGGCTATGGCTACACCTTC

len: 14
d_gene: NA
abundance: NA
v_gene: TRBV12-5
j_gene: TRBJ2-5
CDR3aa: CASALGHREETQYF
CDR3nt: TGTGCTAGTGCCCTCGGTCACAGGGAAGAGACCCAGTACTTC

len: 16
d_gene: TRBD1
abundance: NA
v_gene: TRBV9
j_gene: TRBJ2-3
CDR3aa: CASSATTGGSTDTQYF
CDR3nt: TGTGCCAGCAGCGCCACGACAGGGGGTAGCACAGATACGCAGTATTTT

len: 15
d_gene: NA
abundance: NA
v_gene: TRBV7-2
j_gene: TRBJ2-5
CDR3aa: CASSLGAGGMETQYF
CDR3nt: TGTGCCAGCAGCTTAGGGGCCGGAGGCATGGAGACCCAGTACTTC

len: 11
d_gene: TRBD2
abundance: NA
v_gene: TRBV30
j_gene: TRBJ2-1
CDR3aa: CAWSAGTRRFF
CDR3nt: TGTGCCTGGAGTGCCGGGACTAGACGGTTCTTC

len: 14
d_gene: NA
abundance: NA
v_gene: TRBV6-1
j_gene: TRBJ1-3
CDR3aa: CASTAGETGNTIYF
CDR3nt: TGTGCCAGCACCGCAGGGGAGACTGGAAACACCATATATTTT

len: 15
d_gene: NA
abundance: NA
v_gene: TRBV5-1
j_gene: TRBJ1-2
CDR3aa: CASSFSIQSSYGYTF
CDR3nt: TGCGCCAGCAGCTTTTCCATCCAGTCCTCCTATGGCTACACCTTC

len: 15
d_gene: TRBD2
abundance: NA
v_gene: TRBV7-9
j_gene: TRBJ2-5
CDR3aa: CASSSGGAAGETQYF
CDR3nt: TGTGCCAGCAGCTCCGGGGGGGCAGCCGGCGAGACCCAGTACTTC

len: 15
d_gene: NA
abundance: once
v_gene: TRBV5-1
j_gene: TRBJ2-1
CDR3aa: CASSLAGAEYNEQFF
CDR3nt: TGCGCCAGCAGCTTGGCCGGGGCCGAGTACAATGAGCAGTTCTTC

len: 13
d_gene: NA
abundance: NA
v_gene: TRBV30
j_gene: TRBJ1-6
CDR3aa: CAFRWRGQEPLHF
CDR3nt: TGTGCCTTTCGATGGCGGGGGCAGGAACCCCTCCACTTT

len: 15
d_gene: NA
abundance: NA
v_gene: TRBV25-1
j_gene: TRBJ2-7
CDR3aa: CASSPYGADQGEQYF
CDR3nt: TGTGCCAGCAGTCCCTATGGGGCGGATCAGGGCGAGCAGTACTTC

len: 14
d_gene: NA
abundance: NA
v_gene: TRBV6-1
j_gene: TRBJ2-7
CDR3aa: CAIKEGRAVYEQYF
CDR3nt: TGTGCCATTAAAGAGGGCAGGGCTGTCTACGAGCAGTACTTC

len: 16
d_gene: TRBD1
abundance: NA
v_gene: TRBV19
j_gene: TRBJ1-4
CDR3aa: CASSQQGAATNEKLFF
CDR3nt: TGTGCCAGTAGCCAACAGGGGGCGGCAACTAATGAAAAACTGTTTTTT

len: 17
d_gene: TRBD1
abundance: NA
v_gene: TRBV28
j_gene: TRBJ1-6
CDR3aa: CASSTTGTGEGNSPLHF
CDR3nt: TGTGCCAGCAGTACCACCGGGACAGGGGAAGGAAATTCACCCCTCCACTTT

len: 16
d_gene: TRBD1
abundance: few
v_gene: TRBV11-1
j_gene: TRBJ1-2
CDR3aa: CASSLPGQGDIYGYTF
CDR3nt: TGTGCCAGCAGCTTACCGGGACAGGGGGATATCTATGGCTACACCTTC

len: 15
d_gene: NA
abundance: NA
v_gene: TRBV6-1
j_gene: TRBJ1-3
CDR3aa: CASSEVQTSGNTIYF
CDR3nt: TGTGCCAGCAGTGAAGTGCAGACCTCTGGAAACACCATATATTTT

len: 15
d_gene: NA
abundance: NA
v_gene: TRBV18
j_gene: TRBJ1-6
CDR3aa: CASSPGTVDNSPLHF
CDR3nt: TGTGCCAGCTCACCAGGGACGGTTGATAATTCACCCCTCCACTTT

len: 16
d_gene: TRBD2
abundance: NA
v_gene: TRBV30
j_gene: TRBJ2-5
CDR3aa: CAWSLGTSGKQETQYF
CDR3nt: TGTGCCTGGAGCCTCGGGACTAGCGGAAAACAAGAGACCCAGTACTTC

len: 13
d_gene: NA
abundance: once
v_gene: TRBV19
j_gene: TRBJ1-2
CDR3aa: CASSEDRNYGYTF
CDR3nt: TGTGCCAGTAGTGAGGACAGAAACTATGGCTACACCTTC

len: 16
d_gene: NA
abundance: NA
v_gene: TRBV5-1
j_gene: TRBJ2-2
CDR3aa: CASSPQTGITTGELFF
CDR3nt: TGCGCCAGCAGCCCTCAGACAGGCATTACCACCGGGGAGCTGTTTTTT

len: 15
d_gene: NA
abundance: NA
v_gene: TRBV7-2
j_gene: TRBJ1-6
CDR3aa: CASSPLGRGNSPLHF
CDR3nt: TGTGCCAGCAGCCCCCTTGGAAGGGGGAATTCACCCCTCCACTTT

len: 12
d_gene: TRBD1
abundance: NA
v_gene: TRBV19
j_gene: TRBJ2-1
CDR3aa: CASRDRDNEQFF
CDR3nt: TGTGCCAGCCGGGACAGGGACAATGAGCAGTTCTTC

len: 13
d_gene: NA
abundance: NA
v_gene: TRBV19
j_gene: TRBJ2-2
CDR3aa: CASSALGAGELFF
CDR3nt: TGTGCCAGTAGTGCCTTGGGCGCCGGGGAGCTGTTTTTT

len: 15
d_gene: TRBD2
abundance: NA
v_gene: TRBV7-3
j_gene: TRBJ2-1
CDR3aa: CASSLTFAGGREQFF
CDR3nt: TGTGCCAGCAGCTTAACGTTCGCGGGAGGTAGGGAGCAGTTCTTC

len: 17
d_gene: NA
abundance: NA
v_gene: TRBV7-8
j_gene: TRBJ1-5
CDR3aa: CASSSNQLWGRGQPQHF
CDR3nt: TGTGCCAGCAGCTCGAATCAATTGTGGGGAAGGGGTCAGCCCCAGCATTTT

len: 13
d_gene: TRBD2
abundance: once
v_gene: TRBV5-4
j_gene: TRBJ2-3
CDR3aa: CASTLLATDTQYF
CDR3nt: TGTGCCAGCACCTTACTAGCGACAGATACGCAGTATTTT

len: 14
d_gene: TRBD1
abundance: few
v_gene: TRBV15
j_gene: TRBJ1-1
CDR3aa: CATSRYRGRTEAFF
CDR3nt: TGTGCCACCAGCAGGTACAGGGGAAGGACTGAAGCTTTCTTT

len: 15
d_gene: NA
abundance: NA
v_gene: TRBV13
j_gene: TRBJ2-3
CDR3aa: CASSTNLGTTDTQYF
CDR3nt: TGTGCCAGCAGCACAAACCTCGGGACCACAGATACGCAGTATTTT

len: 14
d_gene: NA
abundance: NA
v_gene: TRBV4-2
j_gene: TRBJ2-2
CDR3aa: CASSPLALTGELFF
CDR3nt: TGTGCCAGCAGCCCTCTAGCTCTCACCGGGGAGCTGTTTTTT

len: 16
d_gene: TRBD2
abundance: NA
v_gene: TRBV27
j_gene: TRBJ2-1
CDR3aa: CASTNFGTSGSWEQFF
CDR3nt: TGTGCCAGCACTAACTTTGGGACTAGCGGGAGTTGGGAGCAGTTCTTC